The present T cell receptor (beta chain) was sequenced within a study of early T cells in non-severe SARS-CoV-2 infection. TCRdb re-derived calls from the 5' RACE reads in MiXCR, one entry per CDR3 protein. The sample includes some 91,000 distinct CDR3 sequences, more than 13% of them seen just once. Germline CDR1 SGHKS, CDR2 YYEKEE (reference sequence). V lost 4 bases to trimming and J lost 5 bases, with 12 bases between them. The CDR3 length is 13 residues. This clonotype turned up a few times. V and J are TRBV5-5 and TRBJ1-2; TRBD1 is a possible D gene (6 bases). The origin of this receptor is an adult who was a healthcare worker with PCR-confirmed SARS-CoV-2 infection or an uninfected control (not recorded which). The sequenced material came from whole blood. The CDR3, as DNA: TGTGCCAGCAGCGCTCGGGGGGCGTATGGCTACACCTTC. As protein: CASSARGAYGYTF.